This T cell receptor beta chain was documented in a study of cytotoxic CD8 clonotypes in ibrutinib-treated CLL. Findings and caveats of the study: Rising at ibrutinib response, clonality subsequently fell back toward baseline at progression. Public clonotypes were uncommon and contracted or stayed stable on treatment.

Germline V gives CDR1 LNHNV, CDR2 YYDKDF (reference sequence). This CDR3 is built from 17 residues. J gave up 6 bases and V 4 bases, and 8 bases lay outside the gene matches. For TCR beta libraries, roughly 2 micrograms of genomic DNA were obtained from cryopreserved PBMCs. The targeted sequencing depth was 1 in 200,000 to 1 in 1 million T cells. Here immunoSEQ multiplex PCR was the method, and the copy in TCRdb shows in-frame clones only, minus some. The top ten clones hold around 2.1% of a sample with some 130,000 clones, over 75% of them seen once. Turning to this clone: Its antigen is as yet unknown.

The J gene is TRBJ2-2, the V gene TRBV15, with TRBD2 matching 13 bases. Here the sequenced sample was PBMCs, taken after 24 months of ibrutinib treatment. The source of this sequence is a human donor with chronic lymphocytic leukemia. The DNA for the CDR3 is TGTGCCACCAGCACCCCAGGACTAGCGGGAGTTTCCGGGGAGCTGTTTTTT. Its protein is CATSTPGLAGVSGELFF.